This T cell receptor (beta chain) was documented in a study of PD-1 blockade in classical Hodgkin lymphoma. The protocol was immunoSEQ multiplex PCR, while the TCRdb copy is restricted to in-frame clones and leaves out a portion. The data contain under 100,000 clones, approximately 88% of them singletons. Following autologous stem cell transplantation, relapse occurred in every patient, and exposure to brentuximab vedotin varied. Best outcomes ranged across complete response, partial response and progressive disease. The V end lost 6 bases, the J end lost 0 bases, and 15 bases lay between the germline ends. The germline CDR1 and CDR2 sequences are MGHRA and YSYEKL. The length of the CDR3 is 15 residues.

The receptor was derived from a human donor with classical Hodgkin lymphoma. This sequence joins TRBV4-1 and TRBJ2-7; tentatively, D is TRBD2 (6 bases). The input for sequencing was peripheral blood mononuclear cells (PBMCs), taken at baseline. The CDR3 is CASRWDPGSSYEQYF. Written as DNA, the CDR3 is TGCGCCAGCAGATGGGACCCCGGGAGCTCCTACGAGCAGTACTTC.